Each of the 7 T cell receptor beta chains below was sequenced from the same sample in a study of cytomegalovirus exposure and HLA in healthy donors. Primers: 60 Vbeta forward and 13 Jbeta reverse. The repertoire was sequenced with immunoSEQ multiplex PCR; TCRdb's copy has only in-frame clones and lacks some. This table holds over 130,000 clones, 80% found once. The specimen was PBMCs. The source of these receptors is a man aged 50 or older in good health and CMV-seronegative.

The chain's CDR3 is CASSSGTGIYGYTF. Here the CDR3 DNA reads TGTGCCAGCAGTTCCGGGACAGGGATCTATGGCTACACCTTC. The V call is TRBV6-5, the J call TRBJ1-2; 9 bases line up with TRBD1. Germline assignment: CDR1 MNHEY and CDR2 SVGAGI. The CDR3 is 14 amino acids. V was clipped by 4 bases and J by 4 bases; unmatched bases: 4.

The chain is built from TRBV5-6 and TRBJ2-2; 8 positions agree with TRBD2. J gave up 6 bases and V 4 bases, and 5 bases lay outside the gene matches. Germline CDR1 SGHDT, CDR2 YYEEEE. The CDR3 sequence is 14 residues long. CDR3 nucleotide sequence: TGTGCCAGCAGCCCCGGGGGGGGTTCCGGGGAGCTGTTTTTT. This gives the protein CASSPGGGSGELFF.

J is TRBJ2-2 and V is TRBV12-5, with D maybe TRBD2 (7 bases). V gave up 6 bases and J gave up 6 bases, with 17 bases separating them. This CDR3 contains 15 residues. Germline V gives CDR1 LGHNT, CDR2 FRNRAP. The CDR3 loop reads CASGQGGGEAGELFF. CDR3 sequence (DNA): TGTGCTAGTGGCCAAGGGGGAGGGGAGGCCGGGGAGCTGTTTTTT.

J is TRBJ1-2 and V is TRBV15; no definite D call. The ends were cut back, 4 bases at V and 8 bases at J, with 11 bases in the middle. Germline loops: CDR1 LNHNV, CDR2 YYDKDF (reference sequence). There are 12 residues in the CDR3. In DNA form, the CDR3 reads TGTGCCACCAGCACCTCCACGGAGGGCTACACCTTC. Residues: CATSTSTEGYTF. The entire variable domain, with the rest obtained from reference TRBV15 and TRBJ1-2, is as follows: DAMVIQNPRYQVTQFGKPVTLSCSQTLNHNVMYWYQQKSSQAPKLLFHYYDKDFNNEADTPDNFQSRRPNTSFCFLDIRSPGLGDTAMYLCATSTSTEGYTFGSGTRLTVV.

The CDR3 here is CASSLDRGGRIMNQPQHF. CDR3 bases: TGTGCCAGCAGCCTAGACCGAGGAGGGCGTATCATGAATCAGCCCCAGCATTTT. This sequence joins TRBV7-9 and TRBJ1-5; D unresolved. The germline V gene encodes CDR1 SEHNR and CDR2 FQNEAQ (reference sequence). V was trimmed by 5 bases and J by 4 bases, leaving 24 bases between them. The CDR3 is 18 residues long.

J is TRBJ2-7 and V is TRBV5-1; TRBD2 might be the D (6 bases). V was clipped by 4 bases and J by 0 bases, with 11 bases between them. This CDR3 spans 14 amino acids. The germline V gene encodes CDR1 SGHRS and CDR2 YFSETQ. The CDR3 reads CASSPLRDSYEQYF. The CDR3 DNA reads as TGCGCCAGCAGCCCGCTGCGGGACTCCTACGAGCAGTACTTC.

The chain combines TRBV9 with TRBJ1-1, with 7 bases aligning to TRBD1. Per germline, CDR1 SGDLS and CDR2 YYNGEE. CDR3 length equals 15 residues. The J segment lost 6 bases and the V segment lost 3 bases, leaving 11 bases of the junction unmatched. The CDR3 spells CASSAKPTGAPEAFF. CDR3 DNA sequence: TGTGCCAGCAGCGCGAAACCTACAGGGGCCCCTGAAGCTTTCTTT. The full variable domain, rest sourced from reference TRBV9 and TRBJ1-1, is DSGVTQTPKHLITATGQRVTLRCSPRSGDLSVYWYQQSLDQGLQFLIQYYNGEERAKGNILERFSAQQFPDLHSELNLSSLELGDSALYFCASSAKPTGAPEAFFGQGTRLTVV.